Following are 21 T cell receptor beta chains from one sample sequenced in a study of blood T cell repertoires in COVID-19. Measured with immunoSEQ multiplex PCR; TCRdb has only the in-frame clones, and not every one. The data hold approximately 170,000 clones, with roughly 88% observed a single time. Sequenced input: peripheral blood. Receptors were obtained from a young man with COVID-19, enrolled during active disease.

The rearrangement joins TRBV7-9 to TRBJ1-1; D perhaps matches TRBD1 (6 bases). V lost 7 bases and J lost 0, with 18 bases in between. CDR1 is SEHNR, CDR2 FQNEAQ, per germline (reference sequence). This CDR3 comprises 16 residues. The CDR3 reads CASINHREFMNTEAFF. The CDR3 bases are TGTGCCAGCATTAATCACAGGGAATTCATGAACACTGAAGCTTTCTTT.

The table lists this clone with a count of one. The chain joins TRBV6-5 to TRBJ1-5; tentatively, D is TRBD1 (6 bases). The CDR3 totals 13 residues. V gave up 6 bases and J gave up 5 bases, with 11 bases separating them. CDR1 and CDR2 from the germline V gene are MNHEY and SVGAGI. For the CDR3, the DNA is TGTGCCAGCAGCAGGGGAAGTGATCAGCCCCAGCATTTT. Translated, it gives CASSRGSDQPQHF.

This sequence joins TRBV5-1 and TRBJ2-7, with a possible D match to TRBD1 (5 bases). CDR3 length equals 14 residues. Germline V gene lookup returns CDR1 SGHRS and CDR2 YFSETQ. Trimming stripped 4 bases from V and 4 bases from J, with 15 bases between. Written as DNA, the CDR3 is TGCGCCAGCAGCAAGGACACCAACCCATACGAGCAGTACTTC. This codes for CASSKDTNPYEQYF.

With regard to this clone: The sample carries other DNA sequences with the same CDR3. The rearrangement joins TRBV30 to TRBJ2-3; 8 bases match TRBD1. CDR1 and CDR2 (germline): GTSNPN, SVGIG (reference sequence). The CDR3 contains 15 residues. Trimming at V came to 0 bases and at J to 5 bases, leaving 7 bases not matched to a gene. The CDR3 DNA is TGTGCCTGGAGTGTGGGTCAGGGGGCCAGAGATACGCAGTATTTT. It specifies CAWSVGQGARDTQYF.

V gene TRBV4-3 combines with J gene TRBJ1-2; TRBD1 aligns across 8 bases. V lost 3 bases and J lost 6; bases outside the gene matches: 12. Germline V gene data show CDR1 as LGHNA and CDR2 as YSLEER. The CDR3 covers 16 residues. CDR3 region: CASSHTPGTGPDGYTF. Written as DNA, the CDR3 is TGCGCCAGCAGCCACACCCCCGGGACAGGTCCTGATGGCTACACCTTC.

A remark on this clone: Germline and junction disagree at one end, which may indicate a read error. The rearrangement joins TRBV27 to TRBJ1-4, with TRBD1 matching over 10 bases. Germline values: CDR1 MNHEY, CDR2 SMNVEV (reference sequence). The CDR3 is 19 residues long. CDR3 loop: CASSPNRQGAPTTNEKLLF. The CDR3 DNA sequence: TGTGCCAGCAGCCCGAACAGACAGGGGGCGCCCACAACTAATGAAAAACTGCTTTTT.

The chain combines TRBV30 with TRBJ1-2; 12 bases match TRBD1. CDR1 and CDR2 from the germline V gene are GTSNPN and SVGIG (reference sequence). CDR3 length: 14 amino acids. Trimming removed 1 base from V and 7 bases from J; junction bases left unmatched: 4. The CDR3 loop reads CAWSGDRGHPGYTF. The CDR3 coding sequence is TGTGCCTGGAGTGGGGACAGGGGGCATCCTGGCTACACCTTC.

This chain links TRBV10-3 with TRBJ2-7; D is perhaps TRBD2 (6 bases). This CDR3 has 15 amino acids. CDR1 is ENHRY, CDR2 SYGVKD, per germline. Trimming stripped 3 bases from V and 3 bases from J, with 15 bases between. CDR3 residues: CAISDTGTVGYEQYF. The CDR3 bases are TGTGCCATCAGTGATACCGGGACTGTGGGCTACGAGCAGTACTTC.

This chain uses TRBV5-6 with TRBJ2-6, with D possibly TRBD2 on 5 matching bases. Deletions cut 1 base from V and 1 base from J, with 15 bases between. This CDR3 region has 18 residues. CDR1 SGHDT and CDR2 YYEEEE come from the germline V gene. The CDR3: CASSLWAGEISGANVLTF. The CDR3 DNA follows: TGTGCCAGCAGCTTGTGGGCTGGGGAGATATCTGGGGCCAACGTCCTGACTTTC.

The chain uses TRBV3-1 (or the pseudogene TRBV3-2) and TRBJ1-1; D unresolved. The CDR3 extends over 14 amino acids. V dropped 4 bases and J dropped 4 bases, with 13 bases sitting between them. The germline CDR1 and CDR2 sequences are LGHDT and YNNKEL (reference sequence). The CDR3: CASSPTVPATEAFF. CDR3 coding DNA: TGTGCCAGCAGCCCAACAGTACCGGCCACTGAAGCTTTCTTT.

This clone was found once. The chain links TRBV27 to TRBJ2-7, with a tentative D call TRBD2 (6 bases). Trimming removed 7 bases from V and 5 bases from J, with 15 bases in between. This CDR3 has 13 residues. CDR1 and CDR2 (germline): MNHEY, SMNVEV (reference sequence). In nucleotides, the CDR3 is TGTGCCAGCACACCGGAGGGCCGAGACGAGCAGTACTTC. It codes for CASTPEGRDEQYF.

The rearrangement links TRBV11-3 to TRBJ2-7, with 11 nucleotides matching TRBD1. The CDR3 runs 15 residues. The germline CDR1 and CDR2 sequences are SGHNT and YENEEA. Trimming at V came to 6 bases and at J to 6 bases, leaving 10 bases not matched to a gene. DNA for the CDR3: TGTGCCAGCAGACTCGATTGGACAGGGGGCGTCGAGCAGTACTTC. Its protein product is CASRLDWTGGVEQYF.

The chain links TRBV27 to TRBJ1-6; unclear D gene. Germline CDR1 reads MNHEY; CDR2 reads SMNVEV (reference sequence). The CDR3 spans 16 residues. The V end lost 6 bases, the J end lost 2 bases, and 14 bases lay between the germline ends. CDR3 residues: CASRLYLGAYNSPLHF. The CDR3 DNA reads TGTGCCAGCAGACTTTACCTCGGGGCCTATAATTCACCCCTCCACTTT.

V usage is TRBV29-1 and J usage is TRBJ2-6, with D perhaps TRBD1 (5 bases). The V gene's germline CDR1 is SQVTM and CDR2 ANQGSEA. The CDR3 extends over 13 amino acids. V lost 5 bases and J 1 base, leaving 6 bases between the germline ends. This CDR3 is CSVPGSGANVLTF. The CDR3 DNA follows: TGCAGCGTTCCAGGGTCTGGGGCCAACGTCCTGACTTTC.

The chain has TRBV6-5 and TRBJ1-3; 8 bases agree with TRBD1. This CDR3 comprises 15 residues. The junction had 4 bases not matched to a gene; V was cut back by 6 bases and J by 0 bases. Germline assignment: CDR1 MNHEY and CDR2 SVGAGI. In DNA form, the CDR3 reads TGTGCCAGCAGCACAGACAGGGGCTCTGGAAACACCATATATTTT. It translates to CASSTDRGSGNTIYF.

The genes are TRBV6-2 or TRBV6-3 and TRBJ1-5, with TRBD1 identical over 8 bases. From germline, CDR1 is MNHEY and CDR2 SVGEGT. This CDR3 region has 15 residues. V was clipped by 4 bases and J by 8 bases; unmatched bases: 10. CDR3 protein: CASSSSGQGRKPQHF. In DNA form, the CDR3 reads TGTGCCAGCAGTTCGAGCGGACAGGGCCGTAAGCCCCAGCATTTT.

The gene calls are TRBV7-9 and TRBJ2-7, with D possibly TRBD1 on 5 matching bases. This CDR3 contains 15 residues. The ends were cut back, 1 base at V and 5 bases at J, with 15 bases in the middle. In germline, CDR1 is SEHNR, CDR2 FQNEAQ (reference sequence). In DNA, the CDR3 is TGTGCCAGCAGCTTAGGGGTCGGTGGGGCGGACGAGCAGTACTTC. It yields the protein CASSLGVGGADEQYF.

The sample holds one count of this clone. This chain uses TRBV7-8 with TRBJ2-5; D is perhaps TRBD1 (5 bases). The CDR3 length is 16 residues. Germline values: CDR1 SGHVS, CDR2 FQNEAQ. V lost 3 bases to trimming and J lost 3 bases, with 17 bases between them. The CDR3 spells CASSFFLVTDEETQYF. Here the CDR3 DNA reads TGTGCCAGCAGCTTCTTCCTAGTGACAGATGAAGAGACCCAGTACTTC.

This clone has just one count. J is TRBJ2-3 and V is TRBV11-1; 11 bases are a match to TRBD2. CDR1 and CDR2 from the germline V gene are SGHAT and FQDESV (reference sequence). The CDR3 runs 15 residues. The ends lost 7 bases at V and 1 base at J; junction bases unmatched: 4. The CDR3 bases are TGTGCCAGCACTAATAGCGGGAGGGGCACAGATACGCAGTATTTT. As protein: CASTNSGRGTDTQYF.

The chain employs TRBV9 and TRBJ1-5, with a tentative D call TRBD1 (6 bases). The V gene lost 2 bases and the J gene lost 4 bases, with 10 bases spanning the gap. From germline, CDR1 is SGDLS and CDR2 YYNGEE. The length of the CDR3 is 14 residues. In DNA, the CDR3 is TGTGCCAGCAGCGTCGGACAGACGAATCAGCCCCAGCATTTT. Protein product: CASSVGQTNQPQHF.

The chain is built from TRBV19 and TRBJ1-6; D gene unclear. This CDR3 contains 18 residues. Germline V lookup: CDR1 LNHDA, CDR2 SQIVND (reference sequence). With 3 bases removed from V and 7 bases from J, the gap between germline ends came to 22 bases. The CDR3 region has the DNA TGTGCCAGTAGTATTAACCCAAAAATCGGGAGGATGAATTCACCCCTCCACTTT. It translates to CASSINPKIGRMNSPLHF. The full variable domain, completed using reference TRBV19 and TRBJ1-6, is DGGITQSPKYLFRKEGQNVTLSCEQNLNHDAMYWYRQDPGQGLRLIYYSQIVNDFQKGDIAEGYSVSREKKESFPLTVTSAQKNPTAFYLCASSINPKIGRMNSPLHFGNGTRLTVT.